Reported below is one T cell receptor beta chain. These data come from a study of post-analysis software for immune sequencing data. Sequencing libraries made from TCR beta cDNA carried unique molecular identifiers. TCRdb reprocessed the PCR reads with MiXCR, giving one entry per CDR3 protein. The sample shows around 500,000 distinct CDR3 sequences, approximately 31% of them seen only once. This TCR came from a girl aged 2-17 years with multiple sclerosis. The sample consisted of blood.

The CDR3 sequence: CASSYRQENTEAFF. CDR3 DNA sequence: TGTGCCAGCAGTTACCGTCAGGAGAACACTGAAGCTTTCTTT. V is TRBV6-5 and J is TRBJ1-1, with no clear D. V lost 2 bases and J lost 1, with 8 bases in between. The CDR3 consists of 14 residues. Germline V gene lookup returns CDR1 MNHEY and CDR2 SVGAGI.